The 2 T cell receptor beta chains in this list originate from one sample, sequenced in a study of blood T cells in healthy people across ages. Combining a sample-barcoded 5' primer with a J-beta primer mix, a second PCR ran for roughly 6 to 12 cycles. Using its own MiXCR run on the 5' RACE reads, TCRdb lists one record per CDR3 protein. The sample contains roughly 650,000 distinct CDR3 sequences, around 32% of which appear only once. Sequencing used blood. The receptors originated from a woman of 80 years or more in good health.

In this sample, this clonotype turned up many times. The chain is built from TRBV2 and TRBJ2-7; a weak D match, TRBD1 (5 bases). V was cut by 3 bases and J by 2 bases, with 11 bases left in between. Germline values: CDR1 SNHLY, CDR2 FYNNEI. The CDR3 is 14 residues long. This CDR3 reads CASSDLDITYEQYF. In DNA, the CDR3 is TGTGCCAGCAGTGACTTGGACATTACCTACGAGCAGTACTTC.

Concerning this clonotype itself: One end of the junction fails to match germline, which may point to a read error. The CDR3, as DNA: TGCGCCCGCAGCTTGGGTAGGGCAGAAATGAACACTGAAGCTTTCTTT. Translated, it gives CARSLGRAEMNTEAFF. J is TRBJ1-1 and V is TRBV5-1; no clear D gene. Germline V gene data show CDR1 as SGHRS and CDR2 as YFSETQ. This CDR3 is 16 amino acids long.